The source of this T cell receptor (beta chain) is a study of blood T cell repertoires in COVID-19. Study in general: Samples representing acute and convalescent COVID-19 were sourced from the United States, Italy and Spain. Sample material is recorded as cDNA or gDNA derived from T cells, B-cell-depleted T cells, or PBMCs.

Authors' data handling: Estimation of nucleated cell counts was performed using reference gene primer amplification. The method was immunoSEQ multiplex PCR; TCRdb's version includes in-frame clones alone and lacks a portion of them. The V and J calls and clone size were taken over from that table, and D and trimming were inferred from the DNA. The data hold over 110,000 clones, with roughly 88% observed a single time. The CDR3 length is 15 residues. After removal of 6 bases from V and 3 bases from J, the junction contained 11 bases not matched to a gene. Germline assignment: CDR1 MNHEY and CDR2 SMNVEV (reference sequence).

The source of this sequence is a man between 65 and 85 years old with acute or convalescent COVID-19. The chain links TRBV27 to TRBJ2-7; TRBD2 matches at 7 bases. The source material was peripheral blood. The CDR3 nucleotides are TGTGCCAGCAGCCCGCGGCGGGAGAGGGTCTACGAGCAGTACTTC. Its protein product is CASSPRRERVYEQYF.